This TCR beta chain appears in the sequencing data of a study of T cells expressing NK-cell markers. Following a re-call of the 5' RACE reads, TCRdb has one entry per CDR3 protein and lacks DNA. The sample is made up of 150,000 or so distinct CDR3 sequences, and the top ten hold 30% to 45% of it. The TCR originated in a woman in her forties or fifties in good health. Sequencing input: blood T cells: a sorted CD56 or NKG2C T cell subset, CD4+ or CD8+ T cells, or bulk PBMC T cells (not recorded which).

The CDR3 reads CASSPDSSNQPQHF. The genes are TRBV12-3 or TRBV12-4 and TRBJ1-5; TCRdb gives TRBD1 as the D gene, but with no DNA this cannot be confirmed. The CDR3 extends over 14 amino acids.